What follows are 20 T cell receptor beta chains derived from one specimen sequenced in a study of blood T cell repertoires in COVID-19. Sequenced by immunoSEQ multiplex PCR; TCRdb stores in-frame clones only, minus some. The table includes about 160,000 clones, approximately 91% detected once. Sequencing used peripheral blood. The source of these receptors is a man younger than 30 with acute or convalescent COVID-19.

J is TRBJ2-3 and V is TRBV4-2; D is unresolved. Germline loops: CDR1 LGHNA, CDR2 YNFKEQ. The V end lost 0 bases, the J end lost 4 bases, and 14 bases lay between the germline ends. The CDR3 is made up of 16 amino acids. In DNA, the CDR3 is TGTGCCAGCAGCCAAGAACTGATGCTCGGGTCAGATACGCAGTATTTT. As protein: CASSQELMLGSDTQYF.

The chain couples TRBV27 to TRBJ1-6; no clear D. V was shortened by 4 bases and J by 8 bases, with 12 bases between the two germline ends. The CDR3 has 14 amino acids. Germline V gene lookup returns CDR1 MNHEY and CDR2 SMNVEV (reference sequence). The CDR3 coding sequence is TGTGCCAGCAGTTCGAGCCCAGGATATTCACCCCTCCACTTT. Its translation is CASSSSPGYSPLHF.

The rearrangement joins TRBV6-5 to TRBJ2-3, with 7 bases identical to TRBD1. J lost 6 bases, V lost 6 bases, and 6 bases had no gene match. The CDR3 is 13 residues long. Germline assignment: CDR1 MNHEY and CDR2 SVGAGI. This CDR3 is CASRYPGGDTQYF. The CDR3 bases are TGTGCCAGCAGGTACCCAGGGGGTGATACGCAGTATTTT.

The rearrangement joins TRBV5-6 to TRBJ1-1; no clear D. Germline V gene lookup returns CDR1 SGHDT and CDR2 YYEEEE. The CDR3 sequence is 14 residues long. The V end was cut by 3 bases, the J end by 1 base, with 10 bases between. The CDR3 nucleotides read TGTGCCAGCAGCTCCGCACAGCAGAACACTGAAGCTTTCTTT. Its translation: CASSSAQQNTEAFF.

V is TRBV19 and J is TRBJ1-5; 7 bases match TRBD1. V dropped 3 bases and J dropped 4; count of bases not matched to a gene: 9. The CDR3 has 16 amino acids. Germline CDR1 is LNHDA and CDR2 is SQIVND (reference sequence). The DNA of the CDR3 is TGTGCCAGTAGTATCCCGGGACAGACACTAAATCAGCCCCAGCATTTT. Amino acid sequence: CASSIPGQTLNQPQHF.

CDR3 loop: CASSLIAANTGELFF. The CDR3 coding sequence is TGTGCCAGCAGCTTAATAGCGGCGAACACCGGGGAGCTGTTTTTT. This chain links TRBV7-2 with TRBJ2-2; D possibly corresponds to TRBD2 (6 bases). Germline V CDR1 and CDR2: SGHTA, FQGNSA. The CDR3 runs to 15 residues. V was clipped by 2 bases and J by 0 bases, with 7 bases between them.

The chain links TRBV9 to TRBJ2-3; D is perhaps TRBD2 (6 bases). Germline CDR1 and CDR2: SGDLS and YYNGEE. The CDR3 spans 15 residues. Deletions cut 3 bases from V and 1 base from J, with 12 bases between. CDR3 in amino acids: CASSDHGEGTDTQYF. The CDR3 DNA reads TGTGCCAGCAGCGATCACGGGGAGGGCACAGATACGCAGTATTTT. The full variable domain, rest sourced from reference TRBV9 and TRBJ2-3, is DSGVTQTPKHLITATGQRVTLRCSPRSGDLSVYWYQQSLDQGLQFLIQYYNGEERAKGNILERFSAQQFPDLHSELNLSSLELGDSALYFCASSDHGEGTDTQYFGPGTRLTVL.

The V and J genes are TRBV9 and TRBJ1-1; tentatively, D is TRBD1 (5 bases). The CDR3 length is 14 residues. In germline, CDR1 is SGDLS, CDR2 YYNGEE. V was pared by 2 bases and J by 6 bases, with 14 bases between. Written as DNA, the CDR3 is TGTGCCAGCAGCGTCGGGACTTCTGGGTCTGAAGCTTTCTTT. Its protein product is CASSVGTSGSEAFF.

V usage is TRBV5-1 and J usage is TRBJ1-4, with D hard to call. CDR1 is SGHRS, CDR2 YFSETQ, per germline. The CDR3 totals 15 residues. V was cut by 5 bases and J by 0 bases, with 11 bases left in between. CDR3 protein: CASRWSQTTNEKLFF. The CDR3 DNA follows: TGCGCCAGCAGATGGTCTCAGACAACTAATGAAAAACTGTTTTTT.

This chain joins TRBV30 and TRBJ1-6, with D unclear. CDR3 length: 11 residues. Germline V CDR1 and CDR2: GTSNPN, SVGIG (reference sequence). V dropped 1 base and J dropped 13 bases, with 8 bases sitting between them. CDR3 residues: CAWSAGLPLHF. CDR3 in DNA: TGTGCCTGGAGTGCAGGTCTCCCCCTCCACTTT.

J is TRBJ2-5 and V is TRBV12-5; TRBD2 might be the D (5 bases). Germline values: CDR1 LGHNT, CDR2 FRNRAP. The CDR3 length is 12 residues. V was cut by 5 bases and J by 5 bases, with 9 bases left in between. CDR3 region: CASGGLRETQYF. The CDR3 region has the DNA TGTGCTAGTGGTGGACTGAGGGAGACCCAGTACTTC.

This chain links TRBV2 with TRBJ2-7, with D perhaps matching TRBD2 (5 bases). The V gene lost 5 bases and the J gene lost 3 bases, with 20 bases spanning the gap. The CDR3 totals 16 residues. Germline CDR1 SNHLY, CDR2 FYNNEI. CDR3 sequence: CASSYRDDSRGYEQYF. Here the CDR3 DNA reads TGTGCCAGCAGTTACAGAGATGATTCTCGGGGCTACGAGCAGTACTTC. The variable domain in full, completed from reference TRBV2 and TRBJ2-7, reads EPEVTQTPSHQVTQMGQEVILRCVPISNHLYFYWYRQILGQKVEFLVSFYNNEISEKSEIFDDQFSVERPDGSNFTLKIRSTKLEDSAMYFCASSYRDDSRGYEQYFGPGTRLTVT.

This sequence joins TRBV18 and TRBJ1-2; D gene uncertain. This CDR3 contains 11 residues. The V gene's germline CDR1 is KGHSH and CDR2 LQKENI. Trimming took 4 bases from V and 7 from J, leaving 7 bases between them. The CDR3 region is CASSQQAGYTF. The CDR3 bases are TGTGCCAGCTCACAGCAGGCTGGCTACACCTTC.

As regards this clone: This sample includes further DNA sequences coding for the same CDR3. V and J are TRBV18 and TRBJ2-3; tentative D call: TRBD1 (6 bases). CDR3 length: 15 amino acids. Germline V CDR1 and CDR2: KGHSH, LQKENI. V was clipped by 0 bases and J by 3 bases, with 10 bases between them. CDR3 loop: CASSPPGAATDTQYF. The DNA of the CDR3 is TGTGCCAGCTCACCACCGGGGGCGGCTACAGATACGCAGTATTTT.

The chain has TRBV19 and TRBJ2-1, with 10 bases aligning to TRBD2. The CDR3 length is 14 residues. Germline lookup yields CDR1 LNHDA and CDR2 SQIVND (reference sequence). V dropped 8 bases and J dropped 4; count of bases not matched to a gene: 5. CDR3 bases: TGTGCCAGTGGCGGACTAGCGGTATACAATGAGCAGTTCTTC. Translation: CASGGLAVYNEQFF.

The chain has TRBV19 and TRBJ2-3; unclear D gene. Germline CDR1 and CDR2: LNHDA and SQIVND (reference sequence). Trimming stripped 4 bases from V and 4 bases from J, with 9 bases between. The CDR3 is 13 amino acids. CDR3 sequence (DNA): TGTGCCAGTAGTAAGGCAGGCTCAGATACGCAGTATTTT. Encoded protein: CASSKAGSDTQYF.

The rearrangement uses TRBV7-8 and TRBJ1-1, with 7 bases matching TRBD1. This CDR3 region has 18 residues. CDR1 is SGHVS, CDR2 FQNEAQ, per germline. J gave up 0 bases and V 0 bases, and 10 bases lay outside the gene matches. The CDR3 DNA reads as TGTGCCAGCAGCTTAGCATGGGACAGAAATACCATGAACACTGAAGCTTTCTTT. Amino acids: CASSLAWDRNTMNTEAFF.

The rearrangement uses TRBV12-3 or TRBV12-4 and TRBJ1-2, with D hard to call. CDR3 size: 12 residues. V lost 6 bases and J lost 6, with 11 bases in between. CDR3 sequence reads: CASSGPEDGYTF. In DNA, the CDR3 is TGTGCCAGCAGCGGACCGGAGGATGGCTACACCTTC.

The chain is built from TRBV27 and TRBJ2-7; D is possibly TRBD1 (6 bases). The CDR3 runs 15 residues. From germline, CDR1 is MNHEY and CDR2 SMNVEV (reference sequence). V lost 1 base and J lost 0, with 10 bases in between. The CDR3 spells CASSLLGGSSYEQYF. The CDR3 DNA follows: TGTGCCAGCAGTTTATTAGGGGGAAGCTCCTACGAGCAGTACTTC.

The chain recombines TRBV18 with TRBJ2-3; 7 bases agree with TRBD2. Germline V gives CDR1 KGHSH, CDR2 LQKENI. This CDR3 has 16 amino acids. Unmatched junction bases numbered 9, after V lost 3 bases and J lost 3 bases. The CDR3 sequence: CASSPISGMITDTQYF. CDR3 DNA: TGTGCCAGCTCACCGATCAGCGGGATGATTACAGATACGCAGTATTTT.